The present entry profiles one T cell receptor beta chain with its context. There are 18 residues in the CDR3. V lost 8 bases and J lost 2; bases outside the gene matches: 17. Germline lookup yields CDR1 SGHTA and CDR2 FQGNSA. Participant ages covered about 18 to 95 years across 24 US areas. The data derive from a study of blood T cell repertoires in COVID-19. Turning to the study itself: Sites in the United States, Italy and Spain provided acute and convalescent COVID-19 samples.

In the original analysis: Estimates of nucleated cell counts were drawn from the amplification of reference gene primers. Method: immunoSEQ multiplex PCR; TCRdb's copy keeps in-frame clones and lacks some. That table furnishes V, J and clone size, whereas the DNA furnished D and trimming. In the table there are more than 200,000 clones, 80% to 90% of which are singletons. Sequencing was carried out using PBMCs or T cells enriched from blood (not recorded which). The origin of this receptor is a woman aged 25 to 39 who had recovered from COVID-19. This chain joins TRBV7-2 and TRBJ2-4; 8 nucleotides line up with TRBD1. CDR3 loop: CASSAYVQGAGTKNIQYF. The CDR3 bases are TGTGCCAGCTCAGCTTATGTCCAGGGGGCTGGGACCAAAAACATTCAGTACTTC. The whole variable domain, filled in from reference TRBV7-2 and TRBJ2-4, reads GAGVSQSPSNKVTEKGKDVELRCDPISGHTALYWYRQSLGQGLEFLIYFQGNSAPDKSGLPSDRFSAERTGGSVSTLTIQRTQQEDSAVYLCASSAYVQGAGTKNIQYFGAGTRLSVL.